This TCR beta chain originates from a study of blood T cells in healthy people across ages. Study at large: Per every two T cells, about one barcoded beta molecule was captured by template switching.

Germline CDR1 reads ENHRY; CDR2 reads SYGVKD. Losses at the gene ends were 5 bases for V and 1 base for J; bases not matched to a gene: 6. This CDR3 is built from 15 residues. For the second PCR, which ran for about 7 to 11 cycles, a sample-barcoded 5' primer and a J-beta primer mix were used. MiXCR, applied by TCRdb to the 5' RACE reads, yields one record per CDR3 protein. The data contain around 710,000 distinct CDR3 sequences, approximately 43% of them seen just once; the ten biggest clones take up 20% to 25%. The TCR comes from a woman aged 60 to 75 in good health. The rearrangement joins TRBV10-3 to TRBJ1-1; TRBD1 aligns across 8 bases. The source material was blood. This chain's CDR3 is CAISSLGTGNTEAFF. Written as DNA, the CDR3 is TGTGCCATCAGTTCACTTGGGACAGGGAACACTGAAGCTTTCTTT.